This T cell receptor beta chain was observed in a study of radiotherapy plus CTLA-4 blockade in lung cancer. Germline V gene data show CDR1 as WNHNN and CDR2 as SYGVQD (reference sequence). There are 13 residues in the CDR3. Sequenced by immunoSEQ multiplex PCR; TCRdb stores in-frame clones only, minus some. The table includes some 90,000 clones, about 90% detected once. This clone was observed a handful of times. Germline is not matched at one junction end, which may reflect a read error. The source is a human donor with non-small cell lung cancer who had a partial response to radiotherapy plus ipilimumab. The chain recombines TRBV10-1 with TRBJ1-2; D unresolved. This specimen consisted of peripheral blood, obtained from a patient treated with radiotherapy plus ipilimumab. The chain's CDR3 is CASSESGGSLVAF. CDR3 sequence (DNA): TGCGCCAGCAGTGAGTCCGGAGGGTCCCTGGTCGCCTTC.